These 10 T cell receptor beta chains were all obtained from the same sample, sequenced in a study of persistence of HIV-infected CD4 T cells. Their antigens are not known. The immunoSEQ assay was version 4, run in survey mode. Clones were sequenced by immunoSEQ multiplex PCR, and TCRdb holds only the in-frame ones, with some missing. The sample records 35,000 to 50,000 clones, around 92% being singletons. This nonspecific control used anti-CD3/anti-CD28 bead stimulation of CD4+ T cells. Sorting of responding CD4+ T cells relied on upregulated CD40 ligand together with CD69. The sequenced sample was CD4+ T cells sorted from PBMCs after roughly 18-hour stimulation, obtained from a patient who received antiretroviral therapy. The receptors stem from an adult man with HIV who was CMV-seropositive.

This chain joins TRBV6-5 and TRBJ2-1; TRBD1 matches 10 bases. The J segment lost 4 bases and the V segment lost 6 bases, leaving 6 bases of the junction unmatched. CDR1 is MNHEY and CDR2 is SVGAGI in the germline V gene. This CDR3 spans 15 amino acids. CDR3 bases: TGTGCCAGCAGATTCGACAGGGGGCAGTACAATGAGCAGTTCTTC. Amino acids: CASRFDRGQYNEQFF.

V and J are TRBV6-5 and TRBJ1-5, with unresolved D. The CDR3 is made up of 15 amino acids. Germline loops: CDR1 MNHEY, CDR2 SVGAGI. V gave up 0 bases and J gave up 0 bases, with 6 bases separating them. CDR3: CASSYSSYSNQPQHF. The CDR3, as DNA: TGTGCCAGCAGTTACTCGAGCTATAGCAATCAGCCCCAGCATTTT.

The chain employs TRBV6-1 and TRBJ1-5; tentative D call: TRBD1 (5 bases). From germline, CDR1 is MNHNS and CDR2 SASEGT. Deletions cut 0 bases from V and 10 bases from J, with 7 bases between. The CDR3 covers 12 residues. CDR3 in DNA: TGTGCCAGCAGTGAAGCGGGGGGTCCCCAGCATTTT. Residues: CASSEAGGPQHF.

The V gene is TRBV7-3, the J gene TRBJ2-1; a weak D match, TRBD1 (5 bases). V lost 5 bases and J lost 2, with 13 bases in between. CDR1 and CDR2 (germline): SGHTA, FQGTGA. CDR3 length equals 15 residues. In nucleotides, the CDR3 is TGTGCCAGCAGCCCGGACATAACCACCTACAATGAGCAGTTCTTC. Protein: CASSPDITTYNEQFF. The full variable domain, in which reference TRBV7-3 and TRBJ2-1 provide the parts outside the CDR3, is GAGVSQTPSNKVTEKGKYVELRCDPISGHTALYWYRQSLGQGPEFLIYFQGTGAADDSGLPNDRFFAVRPEGSVSTLKIQRTERGDSAVYLCASSPDITTYNEQFFGPGTRLTVL.

The chain couples TRBV19 to TRBJ1-4; D is perhaps TRBD1 (5 bases). Looked up from germline, CDR1 is LNHDA and CDR2 is SQIVND (reference sequence). This CDR3 has 16 residues. The V and J ends lost 6 bases and 0 bases respectively, with 14 bases between them. The CDR3 sequence is CASSRQLRSTNEKLFF. In nucleotides, the CDR3 is TGTGCCAGTAGCAGACAGCTCAGATCAACTAATGAAAAACTGTTTTTT.

The chain is built from TRBV5-4 and TRBJ1-2; D not certain. Germline-derived CDR1 and CDR2 are SGHNT and YYREEE (reference sequence). This CDR3 is built from 15 residues. Trimming pared 0 bases from V and 8 bases from J, leaving 17 bases between. CDR3 sequence: CASSLVGITVRGYTF. The CDR3 DNA is TGTGCCAGCAGCTTGGTCGGTATCACCGTCAGGGGCTACACCTTC.

This chain joins TRBV6-4 and TRBJ1-6; 7 nucleotides match TRBD1. V lost 3 bases to trimming and J lost 6 bases; unmatched junction nucleotides: 5. The length of the CDR3 is 15 residues. Germline values: CDR1 MRHNA, CDR2 SNTAGT. The CDR3 bases are TGTGCCAGCAGTGATGGGACAGCCTCTAATTCACCCCTCCACTTT. Translating it yields CASSDGTASNSPLHF.

This chain joins TRBV18 and TRBJ2-3, with D uncertain. This CDR3 has 13 residues. Germline V gene data show CDR1 as KGHSH and CDR2 as LQKENI. Trimming pared 0 bases from V and 6 bases from J, leaving 7 bases between. CDR3 DNA: TGTGCCAGCTCACCACCAGTATCTGATACGCAGTATTTT. Its translation is CASSPPVSDTQYF.

This chain connects TRBV24-1 to TRBJ1-2; 7 nucleotides agree with TRBD1. Trimming took 4 bases from V and 8 from J; bases not matched to a gene: 6. There are 13 residues in the CDR3. CDR1 is KGHDR, CDR2 SFDVKD, per germline. CDR3 sequence: CATSDPGQEGYTF. The CDR3 region has the DNA TGTGCCACCAGTGACCCTGGACAGGAGGGCTACACCTTC.

In nucleotides, the CDR3 is TGTGCCAGCAGTTTATTGGGCGGCAAGGGCTACACCTTC. It translates to CASSLLGGKGYTF. V usage is TRBV28 and J usage is TRBJ1-2; D is ambiguous. Germline assignment: CDR1 MDHEN and CDR2 SYDVKM. The CDR3 is 13 amino acids. The V end was cut by 1 base, the J end by 8 bases, with 11 bases between.